The clone carrying this TCR beta chain was seen only a few times. Its matching antigen is unknown. At one end the junction does not follow the germline gene, possibly because of a read error. The CDR3 loop spans 13 amino acids. The germline V gene has CDR1 SSHAT and CDR2 FNYEAQ (reference sequence). The template was RNA from unsorted bulk tissue. This non-tumor lung sample came from over 3 cm beyond the tumor edge. The data originate from a study of tumor and adjacent non-tumor tissue in lung cancer. Study-wide context: Stage I to III disease affected over nine men and about five women aged about 31 to 76. Points from the study as a whole: In normal lung, the top 100 clones were significantly more dominant than in tumor.

The library came from three nested PCR rounds adapted from ARM-PCR protocols. TCRdb re-called the multiplex PCR reads with MiXCR, one entry per CDR3 protein. The table shows about 86,000 distinct CDR3 sequences, with roughly 77% occurring only once. This chain connects TRBV7-7 to TRBJ1-1, with unresolved D. The clonotype was recovered from a woman aged 45-65 years with non-small cell lung cancer. The sequenced material came from distant non-tumor lung tissue. As DNA, the CDR3 is TGTGCTAGCAGCTTAGCGCCGAACACTGAAGCTTTCTTT. Amino acids: CASSLAPNTEAFF.